Each of the 26 T cell receptor beta chains below was sequenced from the same sample in a study of control samples from healthy donors and cancer patients. The repertoire was sequenced with immunoSEQ multiplex PCR; TCRdb's copy has only in-frame clones and lacks some. The repertoire holds 120,000 or so clones, with approximately 88% as singletons. Sequencing used blood. These receptors came from a man in his forties or fifties in good health.

The chain recombines TRBV30 with TRBJ2-5; D gene ambiguous. Germline lookup yields CDR1 GTSNPN and CDR2 SVGIG (reference sequence). V lost 0 bases and J 3 bases, leaving 14 bases between the germline ends. The CDR3 has 15 amino acids. CDR3 nucleotide sequence: TGTGCCTGGAGTGTTTCTCTTTCCTATAAAGAGACCCAGTACTTC. Encoded protein: CAWSVSLSYKETQYF.

The chain carries TRBV19 and TRBJ1-1; TRBD1 aligns across 8 bases. Germline values: CDR1 LNHDA, CDR2 SQIVND (reference sequence). This CDR3 region has 14 residues. The ends lost 5 bases at V and 5 bases at J; junction bases unmatched: 7. The DNA for the CDR3 is TGTGCCAGTAGTCCGACAGGGGATGGGACTGAAGCTTTCTTT. This gives the protein CASSPTGDGTEAFF.

The rearrangement uses TRBV5-4 and TRBJ1-2; 7 bases line up with TRBD1. CDR1 SGHNT and CDR2 YYREEE come from the germline V gene (reference sequence). The CDR3 is 15 residues long. The V gene end was trimmed by 0 bases and the J gene end by 1 base; junction bases not matched to a gene: 3. The CDR3 here is CASSLGQGVNYGYTF. CDR3 nucleotides: TGTGCCAGCAGCTTGGGACAGGGAGTTAACTATGGCTACACCTTC.

This clone was picked up one time. The chain links TRBV7-9 to TRBJ1-1; D unclear. Trimming pared 1 base from V and 2 bases from J, leaving 8 bases between. From germline, CDR1 is SEHNR and CDR2 FQNEAQ (reference sequence). The CDR3 totals 14 residues. This chain's CDR3 is CASSLVAGNTEAFF. The DNA of the CDR3 is TGTGCCAGCAGCTTAGTTGCGGGAAACACTGAAGCTTTCTTT.

V gene TRBV29-1 combines with J gene TRBJ2-7; D is perhaps TRBD1 or TRBD2 (5 bases each). V shed 6 bases and J shed 0 bases, with 18 bases lying between them. Germline V lookup: CDR1 SQVTM, CDR2 ANQGSEA. This CDR3 is built from 15 residues. In nucleotides, the CDR3 is TGCAGCGTCGTTCCCCGGGACGGTCACTCCTACGAGCAGTACTTC. Translating gives CSVVPRDGHSYEQYF.

This sequence joins TRBV15 and TRBJ2-3, with D perhaps being TRBD1 or TRBD2 (5 bases each). The ends were cut back, 5 bases at V and 2 bases at J, with 14 bases in the middle. The CDR3 runs to 15 residues. Germline lookup yields CDR1 LNHNV and CDR2 YYDKDF (reference sequence). The CDR3 nucleotides read TGTGCCACCAGCGCCCCTAGGGGAGACACAGATACGCAGTATTTT. Encoded protein: CATSAPRGDTDTQYF.

The chain has TRBV3-1 (or the pseudogene TRBV3-2) and TRBJ2-1; D is possibly TRBD2 (5 bases). This CDR3 comprises 15 residues. V shed 0 bases and J shed 3 bases, with 9 bases lying between them. Germline loops: CDR1 LGHDT, CDR2 YNNKEL (reference sequence). The CDR3 reads CASSQDADFYNEQFF. The DNA for the CDR3 is TGTGCCAGCAGCCAAGATGCGGACTTCTACAATGAGCAGTTCTTC.

The rearrangement links TRBV7-6 to TRBJ1-2; D remains unclear. V was trimmed by 6 bases and J by 8 bases, leaving 13 bases between them. The germline gives CDR1 SGHVS, CDR2 FNYEAQ. This CDR3 is built from 12 residues. CDR3 DNA: TGTGCCAGCAGGGGCCCAGAATGGGGCTACACCTTC. Amino acids: CASRGPEWGYTF.

This chain connects TRBV12-3 or TRBV12-4 to TRBJ1-5; D is ambiguous. Trimming removed 2 bases from V and 2 bases from J, with 4 bases in between. This CDR3 spans 13 amino acids. CDR3 sequence: CASSLKRNQPQHF. CDR3 in DNA: TGTGCCAGCAGTTTAAAACGCAATCAGCCCCAGCATTTT.

This sequence joins TRBV15 and TRBJ2-3; the D is unclear. The CDR3 is 15 amino acids. Germline lookup yields CDR1 LNHNV and CDR2 YYDKDF (reference sequence). Trimming stripped 1 base from V and 1 base from J, with 9 bases between. The CDR3, as DNA: TGTGCCACCAGCAGAGTCCCCGAACGCACAGATACGCAGTATTTT. Protein: CATSRVPERTDTQYF.

The chain combines TRBV7-9 with TRBJ1-6; 7 nucleotides agree with TRBD1. J was trimmed by 4 bases and V by 6 bases; bases with no gene match: 3. In germline, CDR1 is SEHNR, CDR2 FQNEAQ (reference sequence). The length of the CDR3 is 14 residues. This chain's CDR3 is CASRSQGYNSPLHF. The CDR3 region has the DNA TGTGCCAGCAGGTCACAGGGGTATAATTCACCCCTCCACTTT.

The chain has TRBV6-6 and TRBJ1-1; 9 nucleotides agree with TRBD1. Trimming took 2 bases from V and 3 from J; bases not matched to a gene: 1. The length of the CDR3 is 14 residues. Germline V lookup: CDR1 MNHNY, CDR2 SVGAGI (reference sequence). CDR3: CASSYRTGDTEAFF. CDR3 coding DNA: TGTGCCAGCAGTTACCGGACAGGGGACACTGAAGCTTTCTTT.

This clone was observed once. The J gene is TRBJ2-1, the V gene TRBV18, with D uncertain. Trimming pared 2 bases from V and 6 bases from J, leaving 17 bases between. Germline V gene data show CDR1 as KGHSH and CDR2 as LQKENI. This CDR3 contains 16 residues. For the CDR3, the DNA is TGTGCCAGCTCACCAGCGCCCTCCGTATACCCCAATGAGCAGTTCTTC. This encodes CASSPAPSVYPNEQFF. Based on the CDR3 plus reference TRBV18 and TRBJ2-1, the full variable domain is NAGVMQNPRHLVRRRGQEARLRCSPMKGHSHVYWYRQLPEEGLKFMVYLQKENIIDESGMPKERFSAEFPKEGPSILRIQQVVRGDSAAYFCASSPAPSVYPNEQFFGPGTRLTVL.

As for this clone: Relative to the germline gene, one junction end is altered; a read error may explain this. The chain has TRBV4-2 and TRBJ2-7; 7 bases line up with TRBD2. CDR1 LGHNA and CDR2 YNFKEQ come from the germline V gene. This CDR3 region has 13 residues. The CDR3: CASSQVRGRDRSF. In DNA, the CDR3 is TGTGCCAGCAGCCAGGTCCGGGGGAGGGATAGATCCTTC.

V is TRBV27 and J is TRBJ1-5; TRBD1 aligns across 8 bases. This CDR3 region has 17 residues. Germline V gives CDR1 MNHEY, CDR2 SMNVEV (reference sequence). V dropped 6 bases and J dropped 4; count of bases not matched to a gene: 14. The CDR3 DNA is TGTGCCAGCAGAGTTTCCAGTAGGACAGGGAGGAATCAGCCCCAGCATTTT. Its translation is CASRVSSRTGRNQPQHF.

The chain links TRBV24-1 to TRBJ2-7; D possibly corresponds to TRBD1 (5 bases). The germline V gene encodes CDR1 KGHDR and CDR2 SFDVKD. Between the trimmed V and J ends, which lost 3 bases and 3 bases, there was a span of 8 bases. The CDR3 runs 13 residues. This CDR3 reads CATSDRGSYEQYF. The CDR3 region has the DNA TGTGCCACCAGTGATAGGGGTAGCTACGAGCAGTACTTC.

This clone was observed a handful of times. This chain links TRBV5-1 with TRBJ1-1, with 9 nucleotides matching TRBD1. The CDR3 spans 14 residues. The germline CDR1 and CDR2 sequences are SGHRS and YFSETQ. The J segment lost 11 bases and the V segment lost 4 bases, leaving 12 bases of the junction unmatched. The CDR3 nucleotides are TGCGCCAGCAGCCCTGGACAGGGGCCCGTGATCGCTTTCTTT. It encodes CASSPGQGPVIAFF. Full variable domain (missing parts from reference TRBV5-1 and TRBJ1-1): KAGVTQTPRYLIKTRGQQVTLSCSPISGHRSVSWYQQTPGQGLQFLFEYFSETQRNKGNFPGRFSGRQFSNSRSEMNVSTLELGDSALYLCASSPGQGPVIAFFGQGTRLTVV.

This chain joins TRBV6-2 or TRBV6-3 and TRBJ1-2; TRBD1 might be the D (5 bases). Germline CDR1 reads MNHEY; CDR2 reads SVGEGT. This CDR3 has 12 residues. Trimming cost V 6 bases and J 4 bases, with 9 bases left between them. DNA for the CDR3: TGTGCCAGCAGCTGGGGACCCTATGGCTACACCTTC. It translates to CASSWGPYGYTF.

The chain recombines TRBV11-2 with TRBJ1-1; the D is unclear. CDR3 length: 14 residues. V shed 5 bases and J shed 0 bases, with 10 bases lying between them. Germline values: CDR1 SGHAT, CDR2 FQNNGV. CDR3 residues: CASSIRLMNTEAFF. CDR3 nucleotide sequence: TGTGCCAGCAGCATAAGGTTGATGAACACTGAAGCTTTCTTT.

The chain uses TRBV30 and TRBJ1-3; 10 bases line up with TRBD1. With 5 bases clipped from V and 6 bases from J, the junction kept 1 base outside the gene matches. The CDR3 totals 12 residues. The germline V gene has CDR1 GTSNPN and CDR2 SVGIG (reference sequence). CDR3 DNA sequence: TGTGCCTGGGGACAGGGGGAAAACACCATATATTTT. It is translated as CAWGQGENTIYF.

This clone has just a few counts. This chain links TRBV6-5 with TRBJ1-1; D might be TRBD1 (5 bases). Germline V gene lookup returns CDR1 MNHEY and CDR2 SVGAGI. V lost 0 bases and J lost 8, with 10 bases in between. The length of the CDR3 is 13 residues. The CDR3 sequence: CASSYSIRVEAFF. CDR3 DNA: TGTGCCAGCAGTTACTCGATCAGGGTAGAAGCTTTCTTT.

This clone was seen repeatedly, ten times or more. This chain joins TRBV2 and TRBJ1-2; D is unclear. Germline V gives CDR1 SNHLY, CDR2 FYNNEI. V shed 6 bases and J shed 0 bases, with 17 bases lying between them. The CDR3 totals 16 residues. CDR3 sequence (DNA): TGTGCCAGCAGAGGCGGTGGGCGGTTAGCTAACTATGGCTACACCTTC. It codes for CASRGGGRLANYGYTF.

This clone has only a few counts. This chain uses TRBV30 with TRBJ1-2; TRBD1 matches at 7 bases. CDR3 length: 12 amino acids. The junction had 6 bases not matched to a gene; V was cut back by 3 bases and J by 8 bases. Per the germline V gene, CDR1 is GTSNPN and CDR2 is SVGIG (reference sequence). The CDR3 loop reads CAWRQGGRGYTF. CDR3 nucleotides: TGTGCCTGGAGGCAGGGGGGTCGAGGCTACACCTTC.

This clone was seen a few times. V and J are TRBV2 and TRBJ1-5; 10 bases map to TRBD1. The V gene end was trimmed by 7 bases and the J gene end by 5 bases; junction bases not matched to a gene: 5. The CDR3 loop spans 14 amino acids. Germline CDR1 and CDR2: SNHLY and FYNNEI. The CDR3 reads CASTDRGRDQPQHF. Here the CDR3 DNA reads TGTGCCAGCACCGACAGGGGGCGCGATCAGCCCCAGCATTTT.

The chain joins TRBV19 to TRBJ1-5; TRBD1 is a possible D gene (5 bases). Trimming cost V 3 bases and J 0 bases, with 9 bases left between them. CDR1 is LNHDA and CDR2 is SQIVND in the germline V gene (reference sequence). This CDR3 is built from 15 residues. CDR3 protein: CASSMGPFSNQPQHF. For the CDR3, the DNA is TGTGCCAGTAGTATGGGGCCGTTTAGCAATCAGCCCCAGCATTTT.

The CDR3 coding sequence is TGTGCCAGTAGTCCAGGGTCAATGGGGGATACGCAGTATTTT. Protein product: CASSPGSMGDTQYF. The chain combines TRBV19 with TRBJ2-3, with TRBD1 as a possible D gene (5 bases). CDR1 is LNHDA and CDR2 is SQIVND in the germline V gene (reference sequence). Trimming took off 5 bases at V and 6 bases at J, with 15 bases between the two ends. This CDR3 is built from 14 residues.